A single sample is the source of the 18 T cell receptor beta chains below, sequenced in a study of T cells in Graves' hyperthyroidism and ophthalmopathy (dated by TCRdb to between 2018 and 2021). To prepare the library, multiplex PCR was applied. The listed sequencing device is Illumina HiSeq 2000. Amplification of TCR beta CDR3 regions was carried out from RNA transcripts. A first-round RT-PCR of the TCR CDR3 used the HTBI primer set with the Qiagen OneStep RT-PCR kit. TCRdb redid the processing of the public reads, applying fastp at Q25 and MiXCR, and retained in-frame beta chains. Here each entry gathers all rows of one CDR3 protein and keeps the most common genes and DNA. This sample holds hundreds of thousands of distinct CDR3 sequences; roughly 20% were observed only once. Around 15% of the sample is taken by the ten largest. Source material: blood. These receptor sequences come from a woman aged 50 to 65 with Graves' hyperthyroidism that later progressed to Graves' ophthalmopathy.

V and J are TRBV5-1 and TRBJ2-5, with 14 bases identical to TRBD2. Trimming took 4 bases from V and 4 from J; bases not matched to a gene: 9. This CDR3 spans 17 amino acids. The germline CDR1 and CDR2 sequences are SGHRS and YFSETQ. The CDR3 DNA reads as TGCGCCAGCAGCCCGGTGACTAGCGGGGGGGAAGCAGAGACCCAGTACTTC. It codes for CASSPVTSGGEAETQYF.

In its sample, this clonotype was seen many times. In DNA form, the CDR3 reads TGCGCCAGCAGCCAGGGGGACAGAGAAAATCAGCCCCAGCATTTT. The encoded protein is CASSQGDRENQPQHF. The rearrangement uses TRBV4-1 and TRBJ1-5, with TRBD1 matching 7 bases. From germline, CDR1 is MGHRA and CDR2 YSYEKL. This CDR3 is built from 15 residues. V dropped 3 bases and J dropped 4; count of bases not matched to a gene: 6.

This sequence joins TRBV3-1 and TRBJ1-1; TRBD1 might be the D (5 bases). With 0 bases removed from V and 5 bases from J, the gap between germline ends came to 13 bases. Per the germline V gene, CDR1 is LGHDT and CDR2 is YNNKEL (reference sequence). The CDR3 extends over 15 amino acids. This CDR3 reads CASSQDRVAGTEAFF. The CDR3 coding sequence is TGTGCCAGCAGCCAAGACAGGGTCGCGGGTACTGAAGCTTTCTTT.

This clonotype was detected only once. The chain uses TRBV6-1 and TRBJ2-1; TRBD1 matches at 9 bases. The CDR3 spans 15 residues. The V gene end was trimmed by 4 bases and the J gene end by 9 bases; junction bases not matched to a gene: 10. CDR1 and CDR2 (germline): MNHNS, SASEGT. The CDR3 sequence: CASSGSDRGIGEQFF. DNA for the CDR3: TGTGCCAGCAGTGGGTCGGACAGGGGCATCGGTGAGCAGTTCTTC.

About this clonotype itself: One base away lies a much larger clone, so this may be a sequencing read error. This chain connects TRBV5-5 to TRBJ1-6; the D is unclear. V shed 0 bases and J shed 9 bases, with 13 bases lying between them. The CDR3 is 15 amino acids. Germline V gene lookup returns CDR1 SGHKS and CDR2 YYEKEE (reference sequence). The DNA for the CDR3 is TGTGCCAGCAGCTTGGCAGCTAGTTTCAGTTCACCCCTCCACTTT. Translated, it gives CASSLAASFSSPLHF. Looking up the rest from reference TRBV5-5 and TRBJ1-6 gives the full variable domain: DAGVTQSPTHLIKTRGQQVTLRCSPISGHKSVSWYQQVLGQGPQFIFQYYEKEERGRGNFPDRFSARQFPNYSSELNVNALLLGDSALYLCASSLAASFSSPLHFGNGTRLTVT.

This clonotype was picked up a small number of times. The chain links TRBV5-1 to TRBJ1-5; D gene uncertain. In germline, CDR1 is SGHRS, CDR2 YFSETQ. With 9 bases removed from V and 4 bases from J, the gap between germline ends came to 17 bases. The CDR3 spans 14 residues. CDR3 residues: CAIMTQGPNQPQHF. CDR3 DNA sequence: TGCGCCATCATGACCCAAGGGCCTAATCAGCCCCAGCATTTT.

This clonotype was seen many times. The CDR3 coding sequence is TGTGCCAGCAGTTTAAACTCCGGAGGGTTCGAGCAGTACTTC. Translation gives CASSLNSGGFEQYF. This chain uses TRBV12-3 or TRBV12-4 with TRBJ2-7, with a weak D call TRBD2 (6 bases). Between the trimmed V and J ends, which lost 2 bases and 6 bases, there was a span of 14 bases. The CDR3 sequence is 14 residues long.

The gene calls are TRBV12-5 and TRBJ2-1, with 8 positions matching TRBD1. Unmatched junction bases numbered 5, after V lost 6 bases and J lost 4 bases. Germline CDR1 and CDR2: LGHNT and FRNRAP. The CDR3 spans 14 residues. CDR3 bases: TGTGCTAGTGGGACAGGGGAGCCTTACAATGAGCAGTTCTTC. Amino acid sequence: CASGTGEPYNEQFF.

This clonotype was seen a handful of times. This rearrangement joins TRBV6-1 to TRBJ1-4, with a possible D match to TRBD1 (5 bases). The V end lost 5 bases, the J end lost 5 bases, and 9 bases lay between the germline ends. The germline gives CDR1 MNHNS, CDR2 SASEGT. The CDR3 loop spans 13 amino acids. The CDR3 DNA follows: TGTGCCAGCAGTAGGGACTGGAATGAAAAACTGTTTTTT. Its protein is CASSRDWNEKLFF.

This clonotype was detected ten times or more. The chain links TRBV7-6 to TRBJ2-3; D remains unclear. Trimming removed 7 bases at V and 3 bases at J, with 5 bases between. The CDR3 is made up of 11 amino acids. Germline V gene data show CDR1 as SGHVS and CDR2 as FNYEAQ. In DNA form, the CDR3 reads TGTGCCAGCACCACTACAGATACGCAGTATTTT. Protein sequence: CASTTTDTQYF.

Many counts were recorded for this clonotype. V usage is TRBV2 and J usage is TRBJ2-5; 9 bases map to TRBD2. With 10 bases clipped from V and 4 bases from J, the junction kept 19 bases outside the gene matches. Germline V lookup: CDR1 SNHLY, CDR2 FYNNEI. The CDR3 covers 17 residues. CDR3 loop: CAKRLGLATPPPETQYF. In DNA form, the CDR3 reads TGTGCCAAGAGACTGGGACTAGCAACCCCACCCCCAGAGACCCAGTACTTC.

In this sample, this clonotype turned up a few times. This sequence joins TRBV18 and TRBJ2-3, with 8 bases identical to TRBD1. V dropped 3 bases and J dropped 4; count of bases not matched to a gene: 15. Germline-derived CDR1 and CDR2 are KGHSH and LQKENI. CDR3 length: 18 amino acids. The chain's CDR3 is CASSPNPGQGAFPDTQYF. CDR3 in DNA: TGTGCCAGCTCACCCAATCCTGGACAGGGCGCGTTCCCAGATACGCAGTATTTT.

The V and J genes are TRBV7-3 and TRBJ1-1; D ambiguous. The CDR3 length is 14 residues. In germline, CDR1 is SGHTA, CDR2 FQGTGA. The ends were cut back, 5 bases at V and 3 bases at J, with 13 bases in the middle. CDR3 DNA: TGTGCCAGCAGCCTTGCCAGTAGCTACACTGAAGCTTTCTTT. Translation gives CASSLASSYTEAFF.

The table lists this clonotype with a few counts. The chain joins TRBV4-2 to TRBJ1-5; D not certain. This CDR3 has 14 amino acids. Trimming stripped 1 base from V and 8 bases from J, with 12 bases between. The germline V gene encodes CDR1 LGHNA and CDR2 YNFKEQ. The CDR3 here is CASSQVRDREPQHF. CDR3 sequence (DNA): TGTGCCAGCAGCCAAGTTCGGGATCGAGAGCCCCAGCATTTT.

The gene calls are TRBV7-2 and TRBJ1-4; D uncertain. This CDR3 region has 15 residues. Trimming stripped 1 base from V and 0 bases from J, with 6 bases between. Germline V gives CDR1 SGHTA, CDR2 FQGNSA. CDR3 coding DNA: TGTGCCAGCAGCTTAGACGGGACAACTAATGAAAAACTGTTTTTT. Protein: CASSLDGTTNEKLFF.

DNA for the CDR3: TGTGCCAGCACCTCCCCAGGGACTGAAGCTTTCTTT. Its protein product is CASTSPGTEAFF. V gene TRBV6-2 or TRBV6-3 combines with J gene TRBJ1-1, with a weak D call TRBD1 (5 bases). Trimming left V 7 bases short and J 5 bases short, with 11 bases between. CDR1 and CDR2 (germline): MNHEY, SVGEGT. The CDR3 consists of 12 residues.

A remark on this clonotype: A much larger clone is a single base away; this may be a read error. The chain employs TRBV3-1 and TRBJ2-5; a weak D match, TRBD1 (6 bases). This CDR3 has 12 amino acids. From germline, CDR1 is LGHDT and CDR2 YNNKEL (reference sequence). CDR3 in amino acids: CASSRGPETQHF. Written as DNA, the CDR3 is TGTGCCAGCAGCCGGGGGCCAGAGACCCAGCACTTC.

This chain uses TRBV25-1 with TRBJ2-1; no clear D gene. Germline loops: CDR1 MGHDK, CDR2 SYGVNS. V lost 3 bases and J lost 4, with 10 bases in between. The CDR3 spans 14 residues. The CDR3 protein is CASSDSSTYNEQFF. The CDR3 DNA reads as TGTGCCAGCAGTGACAGTAGTACATACAATGAGCAGTTCTTC.